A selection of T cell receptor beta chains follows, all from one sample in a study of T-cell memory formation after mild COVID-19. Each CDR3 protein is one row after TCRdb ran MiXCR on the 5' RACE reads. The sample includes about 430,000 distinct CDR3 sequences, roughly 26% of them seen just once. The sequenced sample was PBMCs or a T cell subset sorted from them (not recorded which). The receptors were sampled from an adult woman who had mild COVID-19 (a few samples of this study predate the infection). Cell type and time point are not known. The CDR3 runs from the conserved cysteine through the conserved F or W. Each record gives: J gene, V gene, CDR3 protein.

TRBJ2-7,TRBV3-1,CASTQTGRSSYEQYF
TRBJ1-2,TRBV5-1,CASSLVGDYGYTF
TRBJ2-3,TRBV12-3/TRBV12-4,CASRAGRTDTQYF
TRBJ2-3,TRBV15,CATNENPGSRTDTQYF
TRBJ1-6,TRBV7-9,CASSPGTVNSPLHF
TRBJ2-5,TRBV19,CASSALTGETQYF
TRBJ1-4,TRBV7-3,CASSLTGGTNEKLFF
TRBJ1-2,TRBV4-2,CASSQYSVRYGYTF
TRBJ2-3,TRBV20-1,CSARLAGGHRGTDTQYF
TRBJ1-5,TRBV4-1,CASSQGPTGYSNQPQHF
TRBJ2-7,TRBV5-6,CASSFRDRGRKLVHEQYF
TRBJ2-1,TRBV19,CASSIGVRLGNEQFF
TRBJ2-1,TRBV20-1,CSARALGEQFF
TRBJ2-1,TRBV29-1,CSVRTSGSYNEQFF
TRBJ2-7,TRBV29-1,CSVGHLAPRGEQYF
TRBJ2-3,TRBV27,CATNLGAGGTDTQYF
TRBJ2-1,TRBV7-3,CASSPTTSGYEQFF
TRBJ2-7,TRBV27,CASSLSFRGRFYEQYF
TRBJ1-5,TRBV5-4,CASSRGGTQPQHF
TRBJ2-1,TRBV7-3,CASSLTLSDEQFF
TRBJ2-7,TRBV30,CAWSSLSYEQYF
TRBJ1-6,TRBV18,CASSPGKGNSPLHF
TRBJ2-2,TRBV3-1,CASSLYGQGGTGELFF